Given below is one TCR beta chain in context. Profiled with immunoSEQ multiplex PCR; TCRdb holds only in-frame clones, not every one. The table records some 2,100,000 clones, about 92% of them present only once. The data stem from a study of shared clonotypes between healthy human individuals. The CDR3 spans 13 residues. Per the germline V gene, CDR1 is GTSNPN and CDR2 is SVGIG (reference sequence). Naive CD8 populations comprised CD45RO-negative cells positively selected for CCR7, excluding terminally differentiated effector memory CD45RA+ cells. The receptor was derived from a young man in good health. Some clones in this sample may be carry-over from other donors' samples. Input material: naive CD8+ T cells from PBMCs. The chain recombines TRBV30 with TRBJ2-5; D might be TRBD2 (6 bases). The J call is doubtful: the DNA matches TRBJ2-7 better. The chain's CDR3 is CAWRGSGDYEQYF. CDR3 nucleotides: TGTGCCTGGAGGGGTAGCGGCGACTACGAGCAGTACTTC.